This TCR beta chain was captured by sequencing in a study of T-cell memory formation after mild COVID-19. The overall study: Clustering of TCRs was largely donor specific. Study-wide points: CM and EM subsets held most contracting CD4+ clones; EMRA held CD8+ ones. Contracting clones from day 15 to 85 showed balanced CD4/CD8; later expanders favored CD4+.

This clonotype was picked up a small number of times. Its antigen remains unknown. V lost 6 bases, J lost 8 bases, and 5 bases stayed unmatched. The germline gives CDR1 LNHDA, CDR2 SQIVND (reference sequence). This CDR3 contains 14 residues. One entry per CDR3 protein, called by TCRdb with MiXCR from the 5' RACE reads. Of about 190,000 distinct CDR3 sequences detected, roughly 27% appear once; the ten largest clones hold roughly 11%. This receptor was taken from an adult woman who had mild COVID-19 (a few samples of this study predate the infection). Cell type and time point are not known. The chain carries TRBV19 and TRBJ1-5; 12 nucleotides match TRBD1. The specimen was PBMCs or a T cell subset sorted from them (not recorded which). This chain's CDR3 is CASSLGQGAKPQHF. DNA for the CDR3: TGTGCCAGTAGCCTGGGACAGGGGGCGAAGCCCCAGCATTTT.